A single sample is the source of the 25 T cell receptor beta chains below, sequenced in a study of blood T cells in healthy people across ages. Alongside a J-beta primer mix, a sample-barcoded 5' primer served in a second PCR lasting about 6 to 11 cycles. MiXCR, applied by TCRdb to the 5' RACE reads, yields one record per CDR3 protein. The sample lists roughly 1.6 million distinct CDR3 sequences, about 35% occurring once. Sequencing was done on a sample of blood. These receptors were obtained from a woman under 40 in good health.

Only a few counts were recorded for this clonotype. This CDR3 reads CASNPSSYNSPLHF. The CDR3 DNA follows: TGCGCCAGCAACCCCAGCTCCTATAATTCACCCCTCCACTTT. The chain joins TRBV4-1 to TRBJ1-6; D ambiguous. Trimming pared 7 bases from V and 0 bases from J, leaving 7 bases between. The CDR3 runs 14 residues. From germline, CDR1 is MGHRA and CDR2 YSYEKL.

Turning to this clonotype: The junction departs from the called germline gene at one end, perhaps through a read error. The chain recombines TRBV27 with TRBJ2-6; either TRBD1 or TRBD2 may supply D (5 bases each). There are 17 residues in the CDR3. CDR1 and CDR2 (germline): MNHEY, SMNVEV (reference sequence). CDR3 nucleotide sequence: TGTGCCAGCAGTAACCTAGCAGGTGACTCTGGGGCCAACGTCCGGACTTTC. It translates to CASSNLAGDSGANVRTF. The variable domain in full, completed from reference TRBV27 and TRBJ2-6, reads EAQVTQNPRYLITVTGKKLTVTCSQNMNHEYMSWYRQDPGLGLRQIYYSMNVEVTDKGDVPEGYKVSRKEKRNFPLILESPSPNQTSLYFCASSNLAGDSGANVRTFGAGSRLTVL.

This rearrangement joins TRBV20-1 to TRBJ2-1, with 10 bases matching TRBD2. Losses at the gene ends were 3 bases for V and 3 bases for J; bases not matched to a gene: 5. The CDR3 length is 15 residues. Germline CDR1 is DFQATT and CDR2 is SNEGSKA (reference sequence). The CDR3 spells CSARALAGLYNEQFF. In DNA, the CDR3 is TGCAGTGCTAGGGCACTAGCGGGGCTCTACAATGAGCAGTTCTTC.

The CDR3 loop reads CSVAGHPGWLFF. The CDR3, as DNA: TGCAGCGTTGCCGGACACCCAGGGTGGCTGTTTTTT. This chain uses TRBV29-1 with TRBJ1-4, with D possibly being TRBD1 (5 bases). V was clipped by 4 bases and J by 14 bases, with 17 bases between them. This CDR3 is 12 amino acids long. Germline CDR1 reads SQVTM; CDR2 reads ANQGSEA.

In this sample, this clonotype turned up a few times. V is TRBV18 and J is TRBJ2-1, with D perhaps matching TRBD2 (7 bases). Trimming took 2 bases from V and 7 from J, leaving 15 bases between them. The CDR3 runs to 15 residues. Germline CDR1 is KGHSH and CDR2 is LQKENI. For the CDR3, the DNA is TGTGCCAGCTCACCAGGAGGGGCGGGGGCAAATGAGCAGTTCTTC. This gives the protein CASSPGGAGANEQFF. The full variable domain, rest sourced from reference TRBV18 and TRBJ2-1, is NAGVMQNPRHLVRRRGQEARLRCSPMKGHSHVYWYRQLPEEGLKFMVYLQKENIIDESGMPKERFSAEFPKEGPSILRIQQVVRGDSAAYFCASSPGGAGANEQFFGPGTRLTVL.

This clonotype was seen only a few times. The chain uses TRBV10-3 and TRBJ2-1; a possible D gene is TRBD1 (6 bases). Germline CDR1 ENHRY, CDR2 SYGVKD. CDR3 size: 16 residues. V lost 3 bases and J 2 bases, leaving 14 bases between the germline ends. The CDR3 here is CAISDPGERAYNEQFF. CDR3 sequence (DNA): TGTGCCATCAGTGACCCAGGGGAGAGGGCCTACAATGAGCAGTTCTTC.

About this clonotype: A much larger clone lies one base from this, so it may be a read error. This chain uses TRBV20-1 with TRBJ2-7; no definite D call. V lost 1 base to trimming and J lost 3 bases, with 13 bases between them. The germline V gene encodes CDR1 DFQATT and CDR2 SNEGSKA (reference sequence). The CDR3 loop spans 14 amino acids. The CDR3 coding sequence is TGCAGTGCTAGAGGAGTGTTGGCAGACTACGAGCAGTACTTC. Encoded protein: CSARGVLADYEQYF.

The V call is TRBV6-5, the J call TRBJ2-1, with D possibly being TRBD1 (5 bases). Germline values: CDR1 MNHEY, CDR2 SVGAGI. Trimming pared 6 bases from V and 10 bases from J, leaving 13 bases between. This CDR3 spans 12 amino acids. CDR3 in amino acids: CASSYDREEQFF. CDR3 bases: TGTGCCAGCAGCTATGACAGAGAAGAGCAGTTCTTC.

This clonotype was seen more than once but under ten times. The rearrangement joins TRBV29-1 to TRBJ1-5; 9 bases map to TRBD1. With 5 bases clipped from V and 4 bases from J, the junction kept 3 bases outside the gene matches. CDR3 length equals 13 residues. The V gene's germline CDR1 is SQVTM and CDR2 ANQGSEA. This CDR3 reads CSVTGGLNQPQHF. CDR3 DNA: TGCAGCGTTACAGGGGGCCTTAATCAGCCCCAGCATTTT.

This clonotype was seen more than once but under ten times. The chain recombines TRBV12-3 or TRBV12-4 with TRBJ1-2, with 7 bases fitting TRBD1. The CDR3 runs to 12 residues. Unmatched junction bases numbered 6, after V lost 3 bases and J lost 11 bases. The CDR3 coding sequence is TGTGCCAGCAGTTTCCGACAGGGAGGTTACACCTTC. Its translation is CASSFRQGGYTF.

The chain carries TRBV7-7 and TRBJ2-7, with a possible D match to TRBD2 (6 bases). The CDR3 is 18 amino acids. Trimming took off 1 base at V and 7 bases at J, with 26 bases between the two ends. Germline loops: CDR1 SSHAT, CDR2 FNYEAQ (reference sequence). Here the CDR3 reads CASSLVFLRERALREQYF. The CDR3 DNA reads TGTGCCAGCAGCTTAGTTTTTCTTCGGGAGAGGGCCTTGAGGGAGCAGTACTTC.

The genes are TRBV20-1 and TRBJ2-3; 12 bases map to TRBD2. The CDR3 is 16 residues long. Germline-derived CDR1 and CDR2 are DFQATT and SNEGSKA (reference sequence). Trimming removed 6 bases from V and 4 bases from J; junction bases left unmatched: 11. Here the CDR3 DNA reads TGCAGTGCCGGGAAGGTTCTAGCGGGAGGGTCAGATACGCAGTATTTT. Translated, it gives CSAGKVLAGGSDTQYF.

Ten or more counts support this clonotype. The chain carries TRBV20-1 and TRBJ2-5; TRBD2 agrees at 16 bases. CDR1 is DFQATT, CDR2 SNEGSKA, per germline (reference sequence). This CDR3 is built from 15 residues. After removal of 6 bases from V and 6 bases from J, the junction contained 7 bases not matched to a gene. CDR3 DNA sequence: TGCAGTGCAGGGACTAGCGGGAGGGGCAAACAGACCCAGTACTTC. As protein: CSAGTSGRGKQTQYF.

This clonotype was observed a handful of times. The chain employs TRBV5-1 and TRBJ1-2; 9 nucleotides agree with TRBD1. The CDR3 loop spans 15 amino acids. Germline V gives CDR1 SGHRS, CDR2 YFSETQ. Trimming took 4 bases from V and 0 from J; bases not matched to a gene: 4. CDR3 amino acids: CASSLDRGSNYGYTF. Here the CDR3 DNA reads TGCGCCAGCAGCCTGGACAGGGGATCTAACTATGGCTACACCTTC. The full variable domain, its missing parts supplied by reference TRBV5-1 and TRBJ1-2, is KAGVTQTPRYLIKTRGQQVTLSCSPISGHRSVSWYQQTPGQGLQFLFEYFSETQRNKGNFPGRFSGRQFSNSRSEMNVSTLELGDSALYLCASSLDRGSNYGYTFGSGTRLTVV.

This rearrangement joins TRBV5-1 to TRBJ2-3; 10 bases fit TRBD2. The germline CDR1 and CDR2 sequences are SGHRS and YFSETQ. The CDR3 runs to 18 residues. V shed 3 bases, J shed 2 bases, and the junction held 12 bases outside the gene matches. The CDR3 loop reads CASSSIRNSGRHTDTQYF. The CDR3 DNA sequence: TGCGCCAGCAGCTCAATCCGTAATAGCGGGAGGCACACAGATACGCAGTATTTT.

This clonotype has more than one count but fewer than ten. CDR3 DNA sequence: TGTGCCAGCAGCGCAAAACCAACCACAGATACGCAGTATTTT. Protein sequence: CASSAKPTTDTQYF. The rearrangement uses TRBV9 and TRBJ2-3; no clear D. Trimming removed 3 bases at V and 2 bases at J, with 10 bases between. Germline values: CDR1 SGDLS, CDR2 YYNGEE. The CDR3 is 14 amino acids.

This clonotype was seen more than once but under ten times. Given a much more abundant clone one base away, this may be a read error. V gene TRBV7-9 combines with J gene TRBJ2-3; 14 nucleotides match TRBD2. From germline, CDR1 is SEHNR and CDR2 FQNEAQ (reference sequence). Trimming removed 4 bases from V and 4 bases from J; junction bases left unmatched: 4. The CDR3 has 16 amino acids. CDR3 sequence: CASSSGTSGSSDTQYF. CDR3 nucleotide sequence: TGTGCCAGCAGCTCCGGGACTAGCGGGAGCTCAGATACGCAGTATTTT.

J is TRBJ2-1 and V is TRBV7-9; 8 bases match TRBD2. Germline values: CDR1 SEHNR, CDR2 FQNEAQ (reference sequence). The trim removed 5 bases at V and 9 bases at J, leaving 15 bases unmatched. This CDR3 has 16 amino acids. CDR3 nucleotide sequence: TGTGCCAGCAGCCCCGGGGGCGAGCGGGAGTATCTTGAGCAGTTCTTC. Amino acid sequence: CASSPGGEREYLEQFF.

V gene TRBV7-4 combines with J gene TRBJ2-7; D possibly corresponds to TRBD2 (5 bases). Germline lookup yields CDR1 SGHVT and CDR2 SQSDAQ. The CDR3 consists of 15 residues. The V end lost 5 bases, the J end lost 4 bases, and 18 bases lay between the germline ends. The DNA for the CDR3 is TGTGCCAGCAGCCTGACCGATGGAGGAATTTACGAGCAGTACTTC. Its translation is CASSLTDGGIYEQYF.

This clonotype was seen a handful of times. V and J are TRBV20-1 and TRBJ2-7; a possible D gene is TRBD2 (6 bases). Germline V lookup: CDR1 DFQATT, CDR2 SNEGSKA (reference sequence). The CDR3 totals 14 residues. With 0 bases removed from V and 2 bases from J, the gap between germline ends came to 11 bases. Here the CDR3 DNA reads TGCAGTGCTAGAGAGGGTAGCGGAGCCTACGAGCAGTACTTC. Translated, it gives CSAREGSGAYEQYF.

V usage is TRBV29-1 and J usage is TRBJ2-3; 11 bases align to TRBD1. Germline assignment: CDR1 SQVTM and CDR2 ANQGSEA. Unmatched junction bases numbered 6, after V lost 4 bases and J lost 6 bases. The CDR3 runs 14 residues. The CDR3 spells CSVGRTGGADTQYF. The CDR3 nucleotides read TGCAGCGTTGGGAGGACAGGGGGCGCCGATACGCAGTATTTT.

This clonotype was seen a handful of times. This chain connects TRBV4-1 to TRBJ1-5; D remains ambiguous. Trimming pared 0 bases from V and 6 bases from J, leaving 12 bases between. Germline CDR1 MGHRA, CDR2 YSYEKL. The CDR3 extends over 15 amino acids. CDR3 sequence (DNA): TGCGCCAGCAGCCAAGATATGGGCAGCTTTCAGCCCCAGCATTTT. This sequence encodes CASSQDMGSFQPQHF.

This sequence joins TRBV2 and TRBJ1-1; 8 bases map to TRBD1. Germline trimming cut 8 bases from V and 6 bases from J; bases unmatched to any gene: 11. Looked up from germline, CDR1 is SNHLY and CDR2 is FYNNEI. This CDR3 is 14 amino acids long. The CDR3 protein is CASRPDRDSAEAFF. The CDR3 DNA reads TGTGCCAGCCGGCCGGACAGGGATAGTGCTGAAGCTTTCTTT.

The rearrangement joins TRBV7-9 to TRBJ2-3; D not resolved. The CDR3 runs 10 residues. Germline CDR1 reads SEHNR; CDR2 reads FQNEAQ (reference sequence). The CDR3 sequence is CATEADTQYF. CDR3 DNA: TGTGCTACGGAAGCAGATACGCAGTATTTT.

V usage is TRBV20-1 and J usage is TRBJ2-1; tentatively, D is TRBD1 or TRBD2 (6 bases each). This CDR3 spans 13 amino acids. V lost 6 bases and J 7 bases, leaving 16 bases between the germline ends. Per germline, CDR1 DFQATT and CDR2 SNEGSKA (reference sequence). The CDR3 region has the DNA TGCAGTGCCGAGAGGGGGGCCCGTAATGAGCAGTTCTTC. Protein sequence: CSAERGARNEQFF.